The entry below gives a single TCR beta chain sequence along with its context. The CDR3 loop spans 13 amino acids. Losses at the gene ends were 1 base for V and 11 bases for J; bases not matched to a gene: 6. Germline CDR1 MNHNS, CDR2 SASEGT. Profiled with immunoSEQ multiplex PCR; TCRdb holds only in-frame clones, not every one. Here the sample spans 500,000 or so clones, about 96% being singletons. This sample is part of a study of shared clonotypes between healthy human individuals. This TCR derives from a woman aged 25-40 years in good health. The chain employs TRBV6-1 and TRBJ1-1; 8 bases are a match to TRBD1. Sequenced input: naive CD4+ T cells sorted from blood. The subset here: CD45RA+ positively selected. This chain's CDR3 is CASSEGTGSSAFF. CDR3 sequence (DNA): TGTGCCAGCAGTGAAGGGACAGGGAGTTCGGCTTTCTTT.